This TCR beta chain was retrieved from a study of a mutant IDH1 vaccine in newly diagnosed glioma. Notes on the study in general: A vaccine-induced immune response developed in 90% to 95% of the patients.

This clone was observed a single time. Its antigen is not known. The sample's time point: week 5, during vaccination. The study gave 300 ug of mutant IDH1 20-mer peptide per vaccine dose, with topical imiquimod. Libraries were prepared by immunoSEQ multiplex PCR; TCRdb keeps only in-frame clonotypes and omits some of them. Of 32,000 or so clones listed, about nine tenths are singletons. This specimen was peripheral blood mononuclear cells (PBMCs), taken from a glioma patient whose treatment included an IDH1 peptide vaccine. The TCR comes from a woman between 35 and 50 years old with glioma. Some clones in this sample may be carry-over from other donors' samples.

CDR3 in amino acids: CASSLPRRSGTVYEQYF. The CDR3 bases are TGTGCCAGCAGCTTGCCGCGCCGTTCCGGGACAGTCTACGAGCAGTACTTC. The V gene is TRBV5-6, the J gene TRBJ2-7; the match to TRBD1 covers 7 bases. V dropped 1 base and J dropped 3; count of bases not matched to a gene: 13. The CDR3 is 17 amino acids. Looked up from germline, CDR1 is SGHDT and CDR2 is YYEEEE.